This TCR beta chain derives from a study of T cell responses to AZD1222 COVID-19 vaccine. General study results and limits: Samples come after the peak T cell response, not at day 14.

Produced via immunoSEQ multiplex PCR; TCRdb's table is partial and in-frame only. The sample lists 140,000 to 150,000 clones; approximately 90% were seen once. This clone has more than one count but fewer than ten. Its target is not known. The CDR3 spans 13 residues. CDR1 is MNHEY, CDR2 SVGAGI, per germline. V was clipped by 7 bases and J by 4 bases, with 14 bases between them. Source: peripheral blood, taken on day 0 of AZD1222 vaccination. This TCR was recovered from an adult in good health. This chain uses TRBV6-5 with TRBJ2-7, with D possibly called TRBD1 or TRBD2 (5 bases each). For the CDR3, the DNA is TGTGCCAGCACTCGGGGACCGTTTTACGAGCAGTACTTC. Its translation: CASTRGPFYEQYF.